The present entry profiles one T cell receptor (beta chain) with its context. Its matching antigen is unknown. The sample originates from a study of pediatric ulcerative colitis. The length of the CDR3 is 12 residues. V was pared by 2 bases and J by 7 bases, with 6 bases between. The germline V gene has CDR1 LGHNA and CDR2 YNFKEQ. Study-wide results and caveats: Clonal expansions reduced rectal repertoire diversity in acute severe colitis. A couple of rectal clonotypes were found only in ulcerative colitis patients, all of them.

Only in-frame clones appear in the TCRdb table, and some are missing; sequencing was by immunoSEQ multiplex PCR. The table lists around 64,000 clones, approximately 87% of them singletons. The sequencing input was blood. This chain uses TRBV4-2 with TRBJ2-1; D is possibly TRBD1 (5 bases). This receptor was identified in a boy aged 5-17 years with severe ulcerative colitis. For the CDR3, the DNA is TGTGCCAGCAGCCAACAGGGAAATGAGCAGTTCTTC. This gives the protein CASSQQGNEQFF.